The 3 T cell receptor beta chains below all came from one sample that was sequenced in a study of CD8+ T cells in alopecia areata (dated by TCRdb to the late 2010s). Library preparation was by the immunoSEQ multiplex PCR assay. For TCR sequencing, RNA was extracted from every sample and reverse transcribed into cDNA to serve as template. TCRdb carries this immuneACCESS record with in-frame sequences only. Its versions omit some clonotypes, under half of them owing to an unresolved V gene in the studies checked, with the rest unexplained. In all, the sample holds approximately 24,000 clones, and about 50% of those were seen once. Under 35% of the sample comes from the top ten. The sample comprised NKG2D-high CD8+ T cells sorted from blood. Reading the label with the study, this specimen's cell subset or site is: sorted CD8+ NKG2D-high blood T cells. Every receptor here comes from a human donor with alopecia areata.

V is TRBV28 and J is TRBJ1-2; TRBD1 aligns across 8 bases. The CDR3 totals 16 residues. Losses at the gene ends were 2 bases for V and 7 bases for J; bases not matched to a gene: 12. Germline CDR1 is MDHEN and CDR2 is SYDVKM. Here the CDR3 reads CASSLTRAGGRVGYTF. The CDR3, as DNA: TGTGCCAGCAGTTTAACGCGAGCAGGGGGCAGGGTTGGCTACACCTTC.

The count of this clone is one. The chain combines TRBV7-6 with TRBJ2-7; 8 bases fit TRBD2. The germline gives CDR1 SGHVS, CDR2 FNYEAQ. Losses at the gene ends were 2 bases for V and 2 bases for J; bases not matched to a gene: 8. The CDR3 has 16 residues. The CDR3 reads CASSLRPTSGPYEQYF. The CDR3 DNA follows: TGTGCCAGCAGCTTAAGGCCCACTAGCGGACCCTACGAGCAGTACTTC.

This clone was seen more than once but under ten times. The chain joins TRBV9 to TRBJ2-7; D possibly matches TRBD1 or TRBD2 (5 bases each). This CDR3 spans 14 amino acids. Between the trimmed V and J ends, which lost 3 bases and 0 bases, there was a span of 10 bases. In germline, CDR1 is SGDLS, CDR2 YYNGEE. The CDR3 DNA is TGTGCCAGCAGCGGGGGACGGAGCTCCTACGAGCAGTACTTC. Translating gives CASSGGRSSYEQYF.